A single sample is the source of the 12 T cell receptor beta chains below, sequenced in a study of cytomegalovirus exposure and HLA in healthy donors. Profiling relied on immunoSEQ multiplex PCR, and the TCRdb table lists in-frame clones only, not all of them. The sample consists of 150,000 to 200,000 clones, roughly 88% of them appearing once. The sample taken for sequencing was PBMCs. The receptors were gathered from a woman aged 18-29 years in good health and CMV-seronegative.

CDR3 sequence: CASSYSEAGGGELFF. In nucleotides, the CDR3 is TGTGCCAGCAGTTACTCTGAAGCGGGAGGGGGGGAGCTGTTTTTT. V usage is TRBV6-5 and J usage is TRBJ2-2, with 10 nucleotides matching TRBD2. With V trimmed by 0 bases and J by 8 bases, 3 bases remained unmatched. This CDR3 is 15 amino acids long. Germline lookup yields CDR1 MNHEY and CDR2 SVGAGI.

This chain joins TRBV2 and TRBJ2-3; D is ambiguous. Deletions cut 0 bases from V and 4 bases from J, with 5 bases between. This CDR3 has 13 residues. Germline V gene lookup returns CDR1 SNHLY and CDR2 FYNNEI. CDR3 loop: CASSEARSDTQYF. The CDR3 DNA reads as TGTGCCAGCAGTGAAGCGCGGTCAGATACGCAGTATTTT.

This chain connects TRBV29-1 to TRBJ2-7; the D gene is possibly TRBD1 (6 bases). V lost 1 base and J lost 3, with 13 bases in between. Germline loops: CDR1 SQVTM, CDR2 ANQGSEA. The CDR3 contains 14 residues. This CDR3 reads CSVEGQGIDYEQYF. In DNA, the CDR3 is TGCAGCGTTGAAGGCCAGGGGATAGACTACGAGCAGTACTTC.

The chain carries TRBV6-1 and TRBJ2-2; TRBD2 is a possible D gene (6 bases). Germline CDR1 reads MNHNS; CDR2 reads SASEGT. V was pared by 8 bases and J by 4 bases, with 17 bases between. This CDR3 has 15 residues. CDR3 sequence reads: CASCKAGVTTGELFF. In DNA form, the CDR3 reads TGTGCCAGCTGTAAAGCGGGCGTAACCACCGGGGAGCTGTTTTTT.

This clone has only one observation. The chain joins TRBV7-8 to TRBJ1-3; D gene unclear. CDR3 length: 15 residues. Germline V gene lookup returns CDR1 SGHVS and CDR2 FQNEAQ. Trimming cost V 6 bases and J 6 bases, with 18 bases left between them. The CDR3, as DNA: TGTGCCAGCAGACTTAGGCCGGGTCAGAAAAACACCATATATTTT. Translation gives CASRLRPGQKNTIYF.

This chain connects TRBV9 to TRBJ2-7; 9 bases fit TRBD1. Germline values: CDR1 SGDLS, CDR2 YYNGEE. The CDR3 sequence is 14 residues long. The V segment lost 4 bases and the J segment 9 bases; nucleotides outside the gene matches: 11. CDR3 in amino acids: CASSPRTGEVVQYF. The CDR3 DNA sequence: TGTGCCAGCAGCCCCCGGACAGGGGAGGTTGTGCAGTACTTC.

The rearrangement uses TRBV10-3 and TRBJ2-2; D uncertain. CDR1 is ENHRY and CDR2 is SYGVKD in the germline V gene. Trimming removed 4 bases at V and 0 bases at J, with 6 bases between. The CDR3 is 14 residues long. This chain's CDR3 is CAISGRANTGELFF. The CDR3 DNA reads TGTGCCATCAGTGGACGGGCGAACACCGGGGAGCTGTTTTTT.

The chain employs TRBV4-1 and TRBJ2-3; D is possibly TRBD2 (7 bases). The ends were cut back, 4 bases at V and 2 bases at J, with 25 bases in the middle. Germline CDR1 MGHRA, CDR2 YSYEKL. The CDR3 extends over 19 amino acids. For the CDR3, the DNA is TGCGCCAGCAGCCCCACCCTGGGGAGGGGGAGGGAGGCCACAGATACGCAGTATTTT. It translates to CASSPTLGRGREATDTQYF.

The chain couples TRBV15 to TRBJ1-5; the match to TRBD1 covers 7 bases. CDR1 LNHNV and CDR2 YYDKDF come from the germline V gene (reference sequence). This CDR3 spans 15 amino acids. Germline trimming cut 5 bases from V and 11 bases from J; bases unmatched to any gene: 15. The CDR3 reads CATSPTGTARGSQHF. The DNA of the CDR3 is TGTGCCACCAGCCCCACCGGGACAGCAAGAGGGTCCCAGCATTTT.

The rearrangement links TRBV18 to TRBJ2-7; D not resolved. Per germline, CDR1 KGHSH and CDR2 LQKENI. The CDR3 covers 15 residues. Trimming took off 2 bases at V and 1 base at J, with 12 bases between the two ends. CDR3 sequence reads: CASSPNNGGSYEQYF. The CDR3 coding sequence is TGTGCCAGCTCACCAAATAACGGCGGTTCCTACGAGCAGTACTTC. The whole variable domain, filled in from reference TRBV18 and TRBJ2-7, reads NAGVMQNPRHLVRRRGQEARLRCSPMKGHSHVYWYRQLPEEGLKFMVYLQKENIIDESGMPKERFSAEFPKEGPSILRIQQVVRGDSAAYFCASSPNNGGSYEQYFGPGTRLTVT.

The CDR3: CASSLEPGQNTEAFF. In nucleotides, the CDR3 is TGTGCCAGCAGCTTAGAACCGGGTCAGAACACTGAAGCTTTCTTT. The rearrangement links TRBV11-2 to TRBJ1-1; no reliable D call. Trimming removed 0 bases at V and 1 base at J, with 9 bases between. The CDR3 runs to 15 residues. CDR1 is SGHAT, CDR2 FQNNGV, per germline.

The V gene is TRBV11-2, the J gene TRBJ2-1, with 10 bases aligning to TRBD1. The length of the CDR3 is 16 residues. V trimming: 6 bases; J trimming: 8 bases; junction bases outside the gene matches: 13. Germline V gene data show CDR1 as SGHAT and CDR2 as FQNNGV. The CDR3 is CASSPTRQGAWYEQFF. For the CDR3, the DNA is TGTGCCAGCAGTCCGACCAGACAGGGGGCTTGGTATGAGCAGTTCTTC.